What follows is one TCR beta chain and its context. These data are taken from a study of blood T cell repertoires in COVID-19. Study context: PBMCs, B-cell-depleted T cells, or T cells provided the cDNA or gDNA that made up the material.

Profiled with immunoSEQ multiplex PCR; TCRdb holds only in-frame clones, not every one. The sample has some 170,000 clones; 82% are singletons. This CDR3 is 14 amino acids long. From germline, CDR1 is KGHSH and CDR2 LQKENI. V lost 1 base to trimming and J lost 9 bases, with 13 bases between them. The source of this sequence is a woman in her 70s with acute or convalescent COVID-19. The material sequenced was peripheral blood. The chain joins TRBV18 to TRBJ2-1; a weak D match, TRBD2 (6 bases). CDR3 in amino acids: CASSPLFAGPEQFF. The CDR3 DNA follows: TGTGCCAGCTCACCACTTTTTGCGGGACCTGAGCAGTTCTTC.